Listed below are T cell receptor beta chains from one sample, sequenced in a study of cytomegalovirus exposure and HLA in healthy donors. Assay: immunoSEQ multiplex PCR; the TCRdb copy retains only in-frame clones and omits some. The sample consists of approximately 190,000 clones, roughly 86% of them appearing once. Sequencing was done on a sample of PBMCs. These receptors all come from a middle-aged man in good health and CMV-seropositive. Both conserved end residues are part of each CDR3. D genes are given only for firm matches. Clone size is not always given. Where it is, it says once, few, many or a class for expanded clones.

clone_size	v_call	d_call	j_call	cdr3_aa	cdr3_nt
few	TRBV4-2	TRBD2	TRBJ2-3	CASSQDWSSGSGLADTQYF	TGTGCCAGCAGCCAAGATTGGTCTAGCGGGAGTGGTTTGGCAGATACGCAGTATTTT
-	TRBV7-2	TRBD1	TRBJ2-5	CASSTDRGQETQYF	TGTGCCAGCAGCACAGACAGGGGCCAAGAGACCCAGTACTTC
-	TRBV5-4	TRBD2	TRBJ2-3	CASSLGTSGGGSPDTQYF	TGTGCCAGCAGCCTCGGGACTAGCGGGGGGGGATCCCCAGATACGCAGTATTTT
-	TRBV9	-	TRBJ2-2	CASSNRQGGTGELFF	TGTGCCAGCAGCAACAGACAGGGAGGCACCGGGGAGCTGTTTTTT
-	TRBV5-4	-	TRBJ2-7	CASSFRPGGSYEQYF	TGTGCCAGCAGCTTCCGGCCCGGGGGTTCCTACGAGCAGTACTTC
-	TRBV4-2	TRBD1	TRBJ1-6	CASSQDMDRYSPLHF	TGTGCCAGCAGCCAAGATATGGACAGGTATTCACCCCTCCACTTT
once	TRBV10-3	-	TRBJ1-6	CAISESVIGEIKSPLHF	TGTGCCATCAGTGAGTCAGTCATTGGGGAGATAAAATCACCCCTCCACTTT
-	TRBV7-3	TRBD1	TRBJ1-1	CASSLGTANTEAFF	TGTGCCAGCAGCCTCGGGACAGCGAACACTGAAGCTTTCTTT
-	TRBV12-5	TRBD1	TRBJ2-3	CASGLTDRGTQYF	TGTGCTAGTGGTTTGACCGACAGGGGCACGCAGTATTTT
-	TRBV5-1	TRBD2	TRBJ2-1	CASSTGLALPLASEQFF	TGCGCCAGCAGCACGGGACTAGCGCTCCCCCTAGCCAGTGAGCAGTTCTTC
-	TRBV6-1	-	TRBJ2-1	CASSVRVAGNEQFF	TGTGCCAGCAGTGTCCGAGTGGCGGGGAATGAGCAGTTCTTC
-	TRBV18	-	TRBJ2-3	CASSPPGSSTDTQYF	TGTGCCAGCTCACCACCCGGTTCTAGCACAGATACGCAGTATTTT
-	TRBV5-4	TRBD1	TRBJ2-7	CASSFGAGGYEQYF	TGTGCCAGCAGCTTTGGGGCAGGGGGCTACGAGCAGTACTTC
-	TRBV28	-	TRBJ1-4	CASSLEGATNEKLFF	TGTGCCAGCAGTTTAGAGGGGGCAACTAATGAAAAACTGTTTTTT
-	TRBV5-1	TRBD1	TRBJ1-1	CASSHRDRGNTEAFF	TGCGCCAGCAGCCACCGGGACAGGGGGAACACTGAAGCTTTCTTT
-	TRBV27	TRBD1	TRBJ1-1	CASSPGQANTEAFF	TGTGCCAGCAGTCCGGGACAGGCGAACACTGAAGCTTTCTTT
-	TRBV18	TRBD2	TRBJ2-5	CASSPSISGKTQYF	TGTGCCAGCTCACCTTCGATTAGCGGGAAGACCCAGTACTTC
-	TRBV2	-	TRBJ2-7	CASVSRAGAFPAGQYF	TGTGCCAGCGTCTCAAGAGCAGGGGCCTTCCCGGCCGGGCAGTACTTC